The T cell receptor beta chain described here comes from a study of blood T cell repertoires in COVID-19. This CDR3 is built from 17 residues. Profiling relied on immunoSEQ multiplex PCR, and the TCRdb table lists in-frame clones only, not all of them. This sample has under 200,000 clones, with roughly 80% found just once. Input material: PBMCs or T cells enriched from blood (not recorded which). The receptor comes from an older woman with acute COVID-19. The genes are TRBV12-2 and TRBJ2-7; the listed D gene, TRBD1, was not tested against the DNA. TRBV12-2 is an annotated pseudogene. The CDR3 loop reads CASRPRAGIDFSYEQYF. DNA for the CDR3: TGTGCAAGTCGCCCACGGGCAGGGATCGATTTCTCCTACGAGCAGTACTTC.